Shown below are 11 T cell receptor beta chains from a single sample sequenced in a study of blood T cell repertoires in COVID-19. Here immunoSEQ multiplex PCR was the method, and the copy in TCRdb shows in-frame clones only, minus some. Of around 130,000 clones listed, more than 75% are singletons. Material for sequencing was peripheral blood. Receptors were obtained from a man aged 50 to 60 with active COVID-19.

The gene calls are TRBV7-9 and TRBJ1-5; TRBD1 agrees at 9 bases. The CDR3 is made up of 15 amino acids. Germline CDR1 SEHNR, CDR2 FQNEAQ (reference sequence). J gave up 5 bases and V 5 bases, and 7 bases lay outside the gene matches. The CDR3: CASSATGTGYQPQHF. The CDR3 region has the DNA TGTGCCAGCAGCGCCACCGGGACAGGGTATCAGCCCCAGCATTTT.

V gene TRBV5-1 combines with J gene TRBJ1-4, with TRBD1 matching over 8 bases. This CDR3 comprises 14 residues. V lost 2 bases, J lost 8 bases, and 5 bases stayed unmatched. CDR1 is SGHRS, CDR2 YFSETQ, per germline. CDR3 coding DNA: TGCGCCAGCAGCTTCGGGACAGGACTCGAAAAACTGTTTTTT. It codes for CASSFGTGLEKLFF. Full variable domain (remainder filled in from reference TRBV5-1 and TRBJ1-4): KAGVTQTPRYLIKTRGQQVTLSCSPISGHRSVSWYQQTPGQGLQFLFEYFSETQRNKGNFPGRFSGRQFSNSRSEMNVSTLELGDSALYLCASSFGTGLEKLFFGSGTQLSVL.

A single count supports this clone. V and J are TRBV5-5 and TRBJ1-1, with no clear D. CDR3 size: 16 residues. Trimming took off 0 bases at V and 8 bases at J, with 20 bases between the two ends. CDR1 and CDR2 (germline): SGHKS, YYEKEE (reference sequence). The CDR3 DNA reads as TGTGCCAGCAGCTTGGACCTTCGACTCGGGTTTTCCGAAGCTTTCTTT. Amino acids: CASSLDLRLGFSEAFF. The entire variable domain, with the rest obtained from reference TRBV5-5 and TRBJ1-1, is as follows: DAGVTQSPTHLIKTRGQQVTLRCSPISGHKSVSWYQQVLGQGPQFIFQYYEKEERGRGNFPDRFSARQFPNYSSELNVNALLLGDSALYLCASSLDLRLGFSEAFFGQGTRLTVV.

The V gene is TRBV24-1, the J gene TRBJ2-7; D is unresolved. Trimming pared 2 bases from V and 0 bases from J, leaving 10 bases between. The CDR3 is 15 residues long. Germline loops: CDR1 KGHDR, CDR2 SFDVKD. CDR3 protein: CATSDWALTSYEQYF. The DNA for the CDR3 is TGTGCCACCAGTGATTGGGCCCTTACCTCCTACGAGCAGTACTTC.

This clone has only one observation. The chain joins TRBV12-3 or TRBV12-4 to TRBJ1-5; tentative D call: TRBD1 (5 bases). This CDR3 has 13 amino acids. Trimming took off 3 bases at V and 11 bases at J, with 14 bases between the two ends. CDR3 sequence: CASSFGWGEAQHF. The CDR3 DNA is TGTGCCAGCAGTTTTGGGTGGGGCGAGGCCCAGCATTTT.

The chain uses TRBV6-5 and TRBJ2-1, with 9 bases aligning to TRBD1. Per germline, CDR1 MNHEY and CDR2 SVGAGI. The junction had 13 bases not matched to a gene; V was cut back by 11 bases and J by 8 bases. The CDR3 spans 14 residues. CDR3 sequence (DNA): TGTGCCGCCAGACGGACAGGGGTTAGGGATGAGCAGTTCTTC. Amino acid sequence: CAARRTGVRDEQFF.

This sequence joins TRBV19 and TRBJ1-5, with 7 bases aligning to TRBD1. CDR1 is LNHDA, CDR2 SQIVND, per germline (reference sequence). V shed 5 bases, J shed 6 bases, and the junction held 7 bases outside the gene matches. The CDR3 runs to 14 residues. The CDR3 DNA reads as TGTGCCAGTAGTCAACAGGGGTTGGGTCAGCCCCAGCATTTT. Translation: CASSQQGLGQPQHF.

The rearrangement uses TRBV9 and TRBJ2-3; possible D gene TRBD1, 5 bases. CDR1 is SGDLS and CDR2 is YYNGEE in the germline V gene. There are 13 residues in the CDR3. Trimming cost V 0 bases and J 3 bases, with 5 bases left between them. The CDR3 loop reads CASSVGTTDTQYF. The CDR3 nucleotides read TGTGCCAGCAGCGTAGGGACAACAGATACGCAGTATTTT.

V gene TRBV2 combines with J gene TRBJ2-5; perhaps TRBD1 as D (5 bases). Per germline, CDR1 SNHLY and CDR2 FYNNEI. CDR3 length equals 17 residues. Trimming removed 0 bases at V and 3 bases at J, with 17 bases between. CDR3 nucleotide sequence: TGTGCCAGCAGTGAAGCGCTTCCCGGGTGGGGCGAAGAGACCCAGTACTTC. Its translation: CASSEALPGWGEETQYF.

The gene calls are TRBV4-1 and TRBJ2-5, with 11 positions matching TRBD2. The V gene end was trimmed by 1 base and the J gene end by 4 bases; junction bases not matched to a gene: 11. The CDR3 has 18 residues. Germline loops: CDR1 MGHRA, CDR2 YSYEKL. The CDR3 bases are TGCGCCAGCAGCCAAGCAATGCTAGCGGGGGGAGGGGGAGAGACCCAGTACTTC. Amino acid sequence: CASSQAMLAGGGGETQYF.

The genes are TRBV11-3 and TRBJ2-3; a possible D gene is TRBD1 (6 bases). Germline lookup yields CDR1 SGHNT and CDR2 YENEEA. CDR3 length: 15 residues. Trimming took off 1 base at V and 5 bases at J, with 13 bases between the two ends. The CDR3 is CASSLAGTQKDTQYF. CDR3 sequence (DNA): TGTGCCAGCAGCTTAGCGGGGACACAGAAAGATACGCAGTATTTT.